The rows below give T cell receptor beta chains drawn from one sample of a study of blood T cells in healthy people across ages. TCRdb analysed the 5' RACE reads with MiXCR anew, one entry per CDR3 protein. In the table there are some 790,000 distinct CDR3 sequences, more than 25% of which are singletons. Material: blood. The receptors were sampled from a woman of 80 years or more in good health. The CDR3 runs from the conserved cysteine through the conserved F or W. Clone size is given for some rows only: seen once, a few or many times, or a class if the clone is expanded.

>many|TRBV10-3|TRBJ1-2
CAISARQIQYGYTF
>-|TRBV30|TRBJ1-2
CAWSVGRSYGYTF
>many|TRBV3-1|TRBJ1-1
CASSLSPGIPEAFF
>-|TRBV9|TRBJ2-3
CASSGKRTDTQYF
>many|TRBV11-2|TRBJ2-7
CASSLWTSGAYEQYF
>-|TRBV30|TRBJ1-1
CASSGGANTEAFF
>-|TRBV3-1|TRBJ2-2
CASSQDVAGLNTGELFF
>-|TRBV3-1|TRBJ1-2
CASSPGPGMDYGYTF
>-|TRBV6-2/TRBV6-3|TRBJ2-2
CASIKARQLFTGELFF
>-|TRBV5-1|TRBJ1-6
CASGLRQGGNSPLHF
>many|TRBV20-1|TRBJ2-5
CSASRGELAGGKTQYF
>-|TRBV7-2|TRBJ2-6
CATSRAGANVLTF
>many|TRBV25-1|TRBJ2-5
CASSESLVAQETQYF
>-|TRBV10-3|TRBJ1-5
CAISPGVDQPQHF
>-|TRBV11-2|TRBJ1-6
CASSLQLSNSPLHF
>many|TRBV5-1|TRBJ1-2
CASSFAGRTGDNYGYTF
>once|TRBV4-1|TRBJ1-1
CANSRTANTEAFF
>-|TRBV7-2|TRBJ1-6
CASSLAPGTDNSPLHF
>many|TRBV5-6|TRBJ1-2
CASSLFGGDGYTF
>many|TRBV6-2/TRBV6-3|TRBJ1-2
CASSPRGGANYGYTF
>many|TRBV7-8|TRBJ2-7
CASSLVLAGAYF
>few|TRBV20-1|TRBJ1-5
CSARAGTGGSWQPQHF
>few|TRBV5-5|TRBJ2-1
CASSLETASYNEQFF
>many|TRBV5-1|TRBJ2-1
CASSLAKGAGADEQFF
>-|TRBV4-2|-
CASSQVGYETQYF
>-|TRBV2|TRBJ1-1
CASSWGQRGTEAFF
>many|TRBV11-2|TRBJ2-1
CASSFLAGGGRNEQFF
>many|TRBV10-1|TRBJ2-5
CASSESTNQETQYF